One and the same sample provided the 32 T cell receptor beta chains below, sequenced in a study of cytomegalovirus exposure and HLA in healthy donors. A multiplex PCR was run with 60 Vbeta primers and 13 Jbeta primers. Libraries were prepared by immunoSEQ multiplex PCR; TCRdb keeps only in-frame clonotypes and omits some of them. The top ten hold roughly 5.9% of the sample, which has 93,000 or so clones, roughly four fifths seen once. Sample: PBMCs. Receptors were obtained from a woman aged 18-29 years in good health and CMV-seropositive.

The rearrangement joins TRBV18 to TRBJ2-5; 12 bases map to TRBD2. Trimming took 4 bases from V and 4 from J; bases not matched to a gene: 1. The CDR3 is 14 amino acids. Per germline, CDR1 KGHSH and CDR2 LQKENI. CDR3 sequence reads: CASSRGLAGETQYF. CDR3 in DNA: TGTGCCAGCTCACGGGGACTAGCGGGAGAGACCCAGTACTTC.

CDR3 nucleotide sequence: TGTGCCATCAGTGATTCTGTGGGGGCCGGGCAGCCCCAGCATTTT. This encodes CAISDSVGAGQPQHF. V is TRBV10-3 and J is TRBJ1-5, with TRBD1 as a possible D gene (6 bases). The germline V gene has CDR1 ENHRY and CDR2 SYGVKD. The length of the CDR3 is 15 residues. V was clipped by 3 bases and J by 7 bases, with 16 bases between them.

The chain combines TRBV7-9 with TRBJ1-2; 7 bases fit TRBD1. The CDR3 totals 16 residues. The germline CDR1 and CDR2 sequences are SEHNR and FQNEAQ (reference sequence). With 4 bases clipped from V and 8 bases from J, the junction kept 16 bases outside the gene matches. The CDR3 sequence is CASSSGGAGGGRGYTF. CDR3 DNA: TGTGCCAGCAGCTCAGGAGGGGCCGGAGGGGGCCGAGGCTACACCTTC.

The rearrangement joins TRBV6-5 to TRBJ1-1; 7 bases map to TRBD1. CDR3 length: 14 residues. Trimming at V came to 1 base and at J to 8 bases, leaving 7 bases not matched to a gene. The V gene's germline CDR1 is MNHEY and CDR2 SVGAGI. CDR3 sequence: CASSYYKGAGEAFF. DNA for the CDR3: TGTGCCAGCAGTTACTATAAGGGGGCCGGAGAAGCTTTCTTT.

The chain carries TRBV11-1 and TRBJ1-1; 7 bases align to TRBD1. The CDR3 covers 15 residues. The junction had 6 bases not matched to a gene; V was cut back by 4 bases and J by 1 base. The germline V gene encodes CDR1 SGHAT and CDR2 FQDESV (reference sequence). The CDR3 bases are TGTGCCAGCAGCTGGGGGGACAGCTCGAACACTGAAGCTTTCTTT. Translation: CASSWGDSSNTEAFF.

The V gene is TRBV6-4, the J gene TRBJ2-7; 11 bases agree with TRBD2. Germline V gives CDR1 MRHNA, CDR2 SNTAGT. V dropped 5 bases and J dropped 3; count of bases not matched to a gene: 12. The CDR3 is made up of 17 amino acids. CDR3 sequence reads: CASSWGLAASTIYEQYF. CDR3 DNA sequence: TGTGCCAGCAGTTGGGGACTAGCGGCCTCTACTATCTACGAGCAGTACTTC.

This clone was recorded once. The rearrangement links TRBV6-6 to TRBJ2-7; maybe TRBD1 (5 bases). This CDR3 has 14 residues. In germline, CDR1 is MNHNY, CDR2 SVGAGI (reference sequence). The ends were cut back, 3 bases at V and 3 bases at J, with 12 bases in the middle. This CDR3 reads CASSYQGTGYEQYF. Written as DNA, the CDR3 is TGTGCCAGCAGTTATCAGGGTACAGGCTACGAGCAGTACTTC.

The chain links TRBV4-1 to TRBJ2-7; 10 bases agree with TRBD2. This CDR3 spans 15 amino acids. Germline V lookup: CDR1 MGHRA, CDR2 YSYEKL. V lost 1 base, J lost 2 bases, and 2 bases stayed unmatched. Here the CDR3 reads CASSQGTSGTYEQYF. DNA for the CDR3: TGCGCCAGCAGCCAAGGGACTAGCGGTACCTACGAGCAGTACTTC.

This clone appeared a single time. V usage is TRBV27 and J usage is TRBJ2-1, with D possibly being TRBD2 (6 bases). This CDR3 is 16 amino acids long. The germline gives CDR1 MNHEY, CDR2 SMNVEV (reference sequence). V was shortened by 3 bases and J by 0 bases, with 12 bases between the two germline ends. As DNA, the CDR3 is TGTGCCAGCAGTTTTGGGATGCGGGGCTCCTACAATGAGCAGTTCTTC. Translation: CASSFGMRGSYNEQFF.

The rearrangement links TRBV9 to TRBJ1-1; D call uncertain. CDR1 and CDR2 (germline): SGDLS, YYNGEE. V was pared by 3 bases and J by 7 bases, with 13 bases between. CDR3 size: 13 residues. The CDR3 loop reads CASSAGTVNEAFF. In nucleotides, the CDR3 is TGTGCCAGCAGCGCAGGCACAGTTAATGAAGCTTTCTTT.

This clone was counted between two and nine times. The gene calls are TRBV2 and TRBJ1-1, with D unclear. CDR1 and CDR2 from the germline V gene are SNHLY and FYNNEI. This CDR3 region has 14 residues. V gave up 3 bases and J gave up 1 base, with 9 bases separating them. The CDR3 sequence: CASSEREENTEAFF. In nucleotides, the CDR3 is TGTGCCAGCAGTGAGAGAGAGGAGAACACTGAAGCTTTCTTT.

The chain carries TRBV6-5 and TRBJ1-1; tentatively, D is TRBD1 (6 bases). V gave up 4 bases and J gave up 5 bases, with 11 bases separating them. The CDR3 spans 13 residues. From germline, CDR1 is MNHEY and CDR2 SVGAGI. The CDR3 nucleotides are TGTGCCAGCAGTTCAGGGGTGGGAACTGAAGCTTTCTTT. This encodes CASSSGVGTEAFF.

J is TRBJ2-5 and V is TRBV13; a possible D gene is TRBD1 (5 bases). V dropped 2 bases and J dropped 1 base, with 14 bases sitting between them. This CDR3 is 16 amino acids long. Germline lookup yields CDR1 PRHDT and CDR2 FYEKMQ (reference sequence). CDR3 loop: CASSLWTTWIQETQYF. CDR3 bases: TGTGCCAGCAGCTTATGGACAACTTGGATCCAAGAGACCCAGTACTTC. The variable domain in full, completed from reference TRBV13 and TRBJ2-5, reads AAGVIQSPRHLIKEKRETATLKCYPIPRHDTVYWYQQGPGQDPQFLISFYEKMQSDKGSIPDRFSAQQFSDYHSELNMSSLELGDSALYFCASSLWTTWIQETQYFGPGTRLLVL.

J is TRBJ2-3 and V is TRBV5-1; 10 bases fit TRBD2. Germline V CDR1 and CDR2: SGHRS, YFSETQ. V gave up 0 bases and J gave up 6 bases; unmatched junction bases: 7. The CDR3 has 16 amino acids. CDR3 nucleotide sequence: TGCGCCAGCAGCTTGGGGAGCGGGAGGGCCTCGGATACGCAGTATTTT. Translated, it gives CASSLGSGRASDTQYF.

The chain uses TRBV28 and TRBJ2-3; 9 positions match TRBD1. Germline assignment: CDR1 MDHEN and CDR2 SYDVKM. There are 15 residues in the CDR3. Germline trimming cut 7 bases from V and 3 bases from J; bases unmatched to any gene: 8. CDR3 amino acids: CASNAGTGRTDTQYF. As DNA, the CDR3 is TGTGCCAGCAATGCCGGGACAGGGAGAACAGATACGCAGTATTTT. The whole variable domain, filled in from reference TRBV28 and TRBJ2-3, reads DVKVTQSSRYLVKRTGEKVFLECVQDMDHENMFWYRQDPGLGLRLIYFSYDVKMKEKGDIPEGYSVSREKKERFSLILESASTNQTSMYLCASNAGTGRTDTQYFGPGTRLTVL.

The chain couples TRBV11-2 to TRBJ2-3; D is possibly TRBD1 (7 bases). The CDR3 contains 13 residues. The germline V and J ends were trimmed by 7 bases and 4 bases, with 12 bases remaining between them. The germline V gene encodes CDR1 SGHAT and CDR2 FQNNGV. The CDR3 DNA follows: TGTGCCAGCAACAGGGGAGGTGCAGATACGCAGTATTTT. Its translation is CASNRGGADTQYF.

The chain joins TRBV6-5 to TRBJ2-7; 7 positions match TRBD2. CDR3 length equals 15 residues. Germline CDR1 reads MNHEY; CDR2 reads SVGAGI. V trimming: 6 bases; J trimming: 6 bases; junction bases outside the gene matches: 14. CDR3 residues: CASRPPASGTAEQYF. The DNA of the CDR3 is TGTGCCAGCAGACCCCCGGCCAGCGGGACTGCCGAGCAGTACTTC.

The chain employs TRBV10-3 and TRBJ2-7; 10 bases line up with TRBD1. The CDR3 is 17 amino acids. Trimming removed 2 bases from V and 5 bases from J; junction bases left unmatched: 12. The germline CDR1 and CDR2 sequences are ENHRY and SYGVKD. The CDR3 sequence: CAISETTRQGAIDEQYF. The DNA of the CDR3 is TGTGCCATCAGTGAGACAACCCGACAGGGGGCTATCGACGAGCAGTACTTC.

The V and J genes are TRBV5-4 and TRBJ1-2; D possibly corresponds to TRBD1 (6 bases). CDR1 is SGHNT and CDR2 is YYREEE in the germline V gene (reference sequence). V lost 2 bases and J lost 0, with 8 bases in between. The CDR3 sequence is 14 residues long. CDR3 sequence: CASSFTGSNYGYTF. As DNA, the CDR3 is TGTGCCAGCAGCTTTACAGGGTCTAACTATGGCTACACCTTC.

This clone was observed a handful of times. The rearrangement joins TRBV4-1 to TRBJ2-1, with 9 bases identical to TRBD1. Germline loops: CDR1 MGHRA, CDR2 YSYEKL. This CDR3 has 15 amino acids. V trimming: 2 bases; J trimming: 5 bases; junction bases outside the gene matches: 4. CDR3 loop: CASSQTGTGNNEQFF. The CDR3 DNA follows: TGCGCCAGCAGCCAAACCGGGACAGGGAACAATGAGCAGTTCTTC.

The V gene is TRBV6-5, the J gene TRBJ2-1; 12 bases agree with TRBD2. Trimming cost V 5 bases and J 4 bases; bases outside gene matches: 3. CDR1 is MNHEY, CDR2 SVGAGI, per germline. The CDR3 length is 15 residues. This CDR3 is CASSPLAGGYNEQFF. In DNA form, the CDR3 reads TGTGCCAGCAGTCCCCTAGCGGGAGGGTACAATGAGCAGTTCTTC.

CDR3 DNA sequence: TGTGCCAGCAGCCCGGGGGCCGGGGAGCTGTTTTTT. It specifies CASSPGAGELFF. This sequence joins TRBV9 and TRBJ2-2; a possible D gene is TRBD2 (6 bases). The CDR3 has 12 residues. The germline V and J ends were trimmed by 4 bases and 6 bases, with 7 bases remaining between them. Germline CDR1 and CDR2: SGDLS and YYNGEE.

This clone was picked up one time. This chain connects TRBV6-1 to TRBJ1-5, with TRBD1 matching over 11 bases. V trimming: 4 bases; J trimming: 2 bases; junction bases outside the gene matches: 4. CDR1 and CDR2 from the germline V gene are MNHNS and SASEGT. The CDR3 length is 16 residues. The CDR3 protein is CASSARTGGGNQPQHF. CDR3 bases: TGTGCCAGCAGTGCGAGGACAGGGGGCGGCAATCAGCCCCAGCATTTT.

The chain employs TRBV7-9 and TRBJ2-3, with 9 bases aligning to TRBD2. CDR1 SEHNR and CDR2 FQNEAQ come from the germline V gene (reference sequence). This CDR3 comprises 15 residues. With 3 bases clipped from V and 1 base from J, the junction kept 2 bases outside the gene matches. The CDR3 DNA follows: TGTGCCAGCAGCTTCGGCGGGGGGGGCACAGATACGCAGTATTTT. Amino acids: CASSFGGGGTDTQYF.

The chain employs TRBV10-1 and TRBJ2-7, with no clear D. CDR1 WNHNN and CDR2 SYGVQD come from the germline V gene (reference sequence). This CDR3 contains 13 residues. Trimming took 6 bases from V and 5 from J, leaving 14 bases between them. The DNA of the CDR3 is TGCGCCAGCAGCCTCCACGACTGGGACGAGCAGTACTTC. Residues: CASSLHDWDEQYF.

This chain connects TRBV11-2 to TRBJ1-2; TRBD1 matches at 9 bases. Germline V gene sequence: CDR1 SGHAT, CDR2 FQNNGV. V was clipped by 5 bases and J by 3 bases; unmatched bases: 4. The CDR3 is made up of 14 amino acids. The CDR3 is CASSPGQGDYGYTF. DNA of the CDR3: TGTGCCAGCAGCCCGGGACAGGGCGACTATGGCTACACCTTC.

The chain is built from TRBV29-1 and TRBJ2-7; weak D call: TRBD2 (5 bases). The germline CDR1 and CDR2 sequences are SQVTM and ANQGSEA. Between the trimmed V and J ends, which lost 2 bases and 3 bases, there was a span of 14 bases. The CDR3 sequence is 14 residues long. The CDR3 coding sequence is TGCAGCGTTGAAACGGCAGGCGGACTCTACGAGCAGTACTTC. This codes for CSVETAGGLYEQYF.

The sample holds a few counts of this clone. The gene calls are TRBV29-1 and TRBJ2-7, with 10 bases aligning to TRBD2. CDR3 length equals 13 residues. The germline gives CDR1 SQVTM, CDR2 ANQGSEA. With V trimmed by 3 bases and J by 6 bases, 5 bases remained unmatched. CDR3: CSVDRAGGSEQYF. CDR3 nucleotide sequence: TGCAGCGTTGACCGAGCGGGGGGGAGCGAGCAGTACTTC.

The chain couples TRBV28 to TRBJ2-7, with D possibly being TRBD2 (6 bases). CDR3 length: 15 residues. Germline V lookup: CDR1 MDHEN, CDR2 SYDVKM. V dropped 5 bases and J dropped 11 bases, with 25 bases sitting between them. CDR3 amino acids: CASSPRFGKWEREYF. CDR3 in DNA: TGTGCCAGCAGTCCCCGCTTTGGGAAATGGGAGCGGGAGTACTTC.

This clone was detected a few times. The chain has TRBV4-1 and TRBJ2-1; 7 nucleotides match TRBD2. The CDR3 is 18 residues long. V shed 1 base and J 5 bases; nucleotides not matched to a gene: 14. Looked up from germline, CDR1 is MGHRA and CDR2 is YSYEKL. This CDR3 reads CASSQAPQTSRLDNEQFF. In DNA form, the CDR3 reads TGCGCCAGCAGCCAAGCCCCCCAGACTAGCCGGCTCGACAATGAGCAGTTCTTC.

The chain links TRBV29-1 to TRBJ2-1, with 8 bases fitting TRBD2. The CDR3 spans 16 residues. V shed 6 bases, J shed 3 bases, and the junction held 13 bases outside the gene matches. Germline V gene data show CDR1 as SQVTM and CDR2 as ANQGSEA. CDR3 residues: CSVLEESGGVYNEQFF. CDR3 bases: TGCAGCGTCTTGGAAGAATCGGGGGGGGTCTACAATGAGCAGTTCTTC.

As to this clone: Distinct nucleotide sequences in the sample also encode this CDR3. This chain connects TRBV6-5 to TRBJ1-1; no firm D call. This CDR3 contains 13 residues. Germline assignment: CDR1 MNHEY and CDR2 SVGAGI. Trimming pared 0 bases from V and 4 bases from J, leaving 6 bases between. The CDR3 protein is CASSYSRGTEAFF. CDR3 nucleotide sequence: TGTGCCAGCAGTTACTCACGGGGCACTGAAGCTTTCTTT.